The 11 T cell receptor beta chains in this list originate from one sample, sequenced in a study of T cell repertoires in cytomegalovirus infection. TCRdb recomputed calls from the reads with MiXCR, one row per CDR3 protein. This table has around 170,000 distinct CDR3 sequences, roughly a sixth appearing once. Input material: CD8+ T cells from PBMCs. These receptor sequences come from a human donor in good health (CMV status not recorded). Some clones in this sample may be carry-over from other donors' samples.

The chain combines TRBV4-2 with TRBJ2-7; D unclear. CDR1 is LGHNA, CDR2 YNFKEQ, per germline. The ends were cut back, 1 base at V and 3 bases at J, with 7 bases in the middle. The CDR3 has 13 amino acids. CDR3 amino acids: CASSQAESYEQYF. CDR3 bases: TGTGCCAGCAGCCAAGCGGAGAGCTACGAGCAGTACTTC.

Only a few counts were recorded for this clonotype. The chain joins TRBV2 to TRBJ2-7, with 9 bases lining up with TRBD1. Germline lookup yields CDR1 SNHLY and CDR2 FYNNEI. J gave up 5 bases and V 11 bases, and 13 bases lay outside the gene matches. This CDR3 region has 14 residues. Here the CDR3 reads CAGGPGTGRNEQYF. The CDR3 DNA is TGTGCCGGAGGCCCCGGGACAGGGAGGAACGAGCAGTACTTC.

This chain links TRBV13 with TRBJ2-7, with TRBD1 matching over 9 bases. V shed 5 bases, J shed 4 bases, and the junction held 6 bases outside the gene matches. The CDR3 sequence is 14 residues long. CDR1 PRHDT and CDR2 FYEKMQ come from the germline V gene (reference sequence). CDR3 residues: CASSAGQGWYEQYF. For the CDR3, the DNA is TGTGCCAGCAGCGCAGGACAGGGGTGGTACGAGCAGTACTTC.

This clonotype was recorded a few times. The chain has TRBV2 and TRBJ2-1; possible D gene TRBD1, 6 bases. Germline assignment: CDR1 SNHLY and CDR2 FYNNEI. This CDR3 is built from 15 residues. V lost 10 bases, J lost 3 bases, and 19 bases lay in between. The CDR3 nucleotides are TGTGCCATCCCCCCGGGACAAGGAAACTACAATGAGCAGTTCTTC. This gives the protein CAIPPGQGNYNEQFF.

V usage is TRBV7-9 and J usage is TRBJ2-4; D is perhaps TRBD2 (8 bases). Germline V gene lookup returns CDR1 SEHNR and CDR2 FQNEAQ (reference sequence). V was shortened by 3 bases and J by 7 bases, with 22 bases between the two germline ends. The CDR3 is 17 amino acids. The CDR3 region has the DNA TGTGCCAGCAGCTTCCGGGGGGGACAGCCTCCGGAGAACATTCAGTACTTC. It is translated as CASSFRGGQPPENIQYF.

The CDR3 bases are TGTGCCAGCAGCGCATCCCCTATACGGACCGAGAATGAGCAGTTCTTC. Translating it yields CASSASPIRTENEQFF. The chain joins TRBV7-9 to TRBJ2-1; unclear D gene. CDR1 is SEHNR, CDR2 FQNEAQ, per germline (reference sequence). V lost 5 bases and J 7 bases, leaving 21 bases between the germline ends. The CDR3 has 16 amino acids.

This chain connects TRBV19 to TRBJ1-1; D is unclear. The length of the CDR3 is 13 residues. Germline CDR1 LNHDA, CDR2 SQIVND (reference sequence). V was clipped by 3 bases and J by 1 base, with 6 bases between them. The CDR3 loop reads CASSMEENTEAFF. The DNA for the CDR3 is TGTGCCAGTAGTATGGAGGAGAACACTGAAGCTTTCTTT. The full variable domain, rest sourced from reference TRBV19 and TRBJ1-1, is DGGITQSPKYLFRKEGQNVTLSCEQNLNHDAMYWYRQDPGQGLRLIYYSQIVNDFQKGDIAEGYSVSREKKESFPLTVTSAQKNPTAFYLCASSMEENTEAFFGQGTRLTVV.

Only a few counts were recorded for this clonotype. This chain uses TRBV6-2 or TRBV6-3 with TRBJ2-7; 10 nucleotides agree with TRBD1. V dropped 4 bases and J dropped 2; count of bases not matched to a gene: 8. The CDR3 extends over 16 amino acids. From germline, CDR1 is MNHEY and CDR2 SVGEGT. DNA for the CDR3: TGTGCCAGCAGTTCCTCCCGGACAGGGGGGGCCTACGAGCAGTACTTC. It specifies CASSSSRTGGAYEQYF.

This clonotype showed up just a few times. The chain joins TRBV4-3 to TRBJ2-5; perhaps TRBD2 as D (6 bases). CDR3 size: 14 residues. Per the germline V gene, CDR1 is LGHNA and CDR2 is YSLEER. With 5 bases removed from V and 2 bases from J, the gap between germline ends came to 12 bases. CDR3 in amino acids: CASSEGGLQETQYF. DNA of the CDR3: TGCGCCAGCAGCGAGGGAGGTTTGCAAGAGACCCAGTACTTC.

V and J are TRBV29-1 and TRBJ1-1; D is uncertain. The CDR3 is 12 residues long. With 8 bases removed from V and 1 base from J, the gap between germline ends came to 11 bases. Germline CDR1 reads SQVTM; CDR2 reads ANQGSEA. In DNA, the CDR3 is TGCAGCTTGGGCCCGCCGAACACTGAAGCTTTCTTT. Translating gives CSLGPPNTEAFF.

The chain carries TRBV7-2 and TRBJ1-2; D is undetermined. The CDR3 is made up of 15 amino acids. Trimming cost V 3 bases and J 8 bases, with 19 bases left between them. Germline assignment: CDR1 SGHTA and CDR2 FQGNSA. Here the CDR3 reads CASSLAGSTARGYTF. In nucleotides, the CDR3 is TGTGCCAGCAGCTTGGCGGGGTCCACGGCTAGGGGCTACACCTTC.